One and the same sample provided the 17 T cell receptor beta chains below, sequenced in a study of OX40 agonist ivuxolimab in advanced cancers. Profiling relied on immunoSEQ multiplex PCR, and the TCRdb table lists in-frame clones only, not all of them. The repertoire has roughly 76,000 clones, approximately 85% of them found once; the top ten carry roughly 6%. Here the sequenced sample was CD4+ or CD8+ T cells sorted from blood, taken in a trial of the OX40 agonist ivuxolimab. These receptors all stem from an adult with an advanced solid tumor such as melanoma, head and neck, liver or kidney cancer.

This clone turned up a few times. The chain carries TRBV6-1 and TRBJ1-2; TRBD1 aligns across 7 bases. CDR1 and CDR2 (germline): MNHNS, SASEGT. Trimming at V came to 5 bases and at J to 3 bases, leaving 9 bases not matched to a gene. CDR3 length: 15 residues. The CDR3 sequence: CASSNRDSEHYGYTF. CDR3 nucleotide sequence: TGTGCCAGCAGTAACCGGGACAGTGAGCACTATGGCTACACCTTC.

The V gene is TRBV25-1, the J gene TRBJ1-2, with D perhaps TRBD1 (5 bases). This CDR3 comprises 15 residues. Germline CDR1 reads MGHDK; CDR2 reads SYGVNS. V was trimmed by 1 base and J by 3 bases, leaving 12 bases between them. This CDR3 reads CASSELLGGDYGYTF. In nucleotides, the CDR3 is TGTGCCAGCAGTGAATTGCTGGGGGGAGACTATGGCTACACCTTC.

V usage is TRBV11-2 and J usage is TRBJ2-5; 8 nucleotides agree with TRBD2. Unmatched junction bases numbered 6, after V lost 5 bases and J lost 1 base. This CDR3 region has 15 residues. Germline-derived CDR1 and CDR2 are SGHAT and FQNNGV. Written as DNA, the CDR3 is TGTGCCAGCAGCCCCCAGCTAGCGGGCCAAGAGACCCAGTACTTC. Translated: CASSPQLAGQETQYF.

This clone was seen only a few times. CDR3 loop: CASSPGQRYGYTF. The CDR3, as DNA: TGTGCCAGCAGCCCTGGACAGCGTTATGGCTACACCTTC. The chain employs TRBV7-9 and TRBJ1-2; maybe TRBD1 (6 bases). The germline CDR1 and CDR2 sequences are SEHNR and FQNEAQ (reference sequence). Trimming took off 5 bases at V and 5 bases at J, with 12 bases between the two ends. The CDR3 loop spans 13 amino acids.

In this sample, this clone turned up once. This rearrangement joins TRBV11-2 to TRBJ1-6; weak D call: TRBD1 (5 bases). This CDR3 spans 13 amino acids. V shed 3 bases and J shed 8 bases, with 8 bases lying between them. Germline lookup yields CDR1 SGHAT and CDR2 FQNNGV. CDR3 residues: CASSFQGYSPLHF. Written as DNA, the CDR3 is TGTGCCAGCAGCTTTCAGGGATATTCACCCCTCCACTTT. Variable domain in full (rest from reference TRBV11-2 and TRBJ1-6): EAGVAQSPRYKIIEKRQSVAFWCNPISGHATLYWYQQILGQGPKLLIQFQNNGVVDDSQLPKDRFSAERLKGVDSTLKIQPAKLEDSAVYLCASSFQGYSPLHFGNGTRLTVT.

The genes are TRBV4-1 and TRBJ2-4; D is perhaps TRBD2 (6 bases). Deletions cut 3 bases from V and 2 bases from J, with 20 bases between. The CDR3 spans 18 residues. Germline loops: CDR1 MGHRA, CDR2 YSYEKL. The CDR3 DNA is TGCGCCAGCAGCCACGCTAGGGGCGGGGACCCTACCAAAAACATTCAGTACTTC. Its translation: CASSHARGGDPTKNIQYF.

The chain is built from TRBV15 and TRBJ2-1; no clear D. Looked up from germline, CDR1 is LNHNV and CDR2 is YYDKDF (reference sequence). There are 16 residues in the CDR3. V gave up 0 bases and J gave up 0 bases, with 9 bases separating them. The CDR3 here is CATSRDARSSYNEQFF. The CDR3 nucleotides are TGTGCCACCAGCAGAGATGCGCGGAGCTCCTACAATGAGCAGTTCTTC.

The J gene is TRBJ2-7, the V gene TRBV30, with a tentative D call TRBD1 (6 bases). The length of the CDR3 is 11 residues. Per germline, CDR1 GTSNPN and CDR2 SVGIG (reference sequence). Trimming pared 7 bases from V and 2 bases from J, leaving 9 bases between. CDR3 DNA sequence: TGTGCCTCAGGGGAACCCTACGAGCAGTACTTC. As protein: CASGEPYEQYF.

J is TRBJ1-6 and V is TRBV2, with unresolved D. The germline V gene has CDR1 SNHLY and CDR2 FYNNEI. This CDR3 has 14 amino acids. The ends were cut back, 7 bases at V and 7 bases at J, with 14 bases in the middle. The CDR3 nucleotides are TGTGCCAGCATGGCACAGATCCAAAATTCACCCCTCCACTTT. This codes for CASMAQIQNSPLHF.

V usage is TRBV5-6 and J usage is TRBJ2-1; 9 nucleotides line up with TRBD1. CDR3 length equals 16 residues. The germline V gene has CDR1 SGHDT and CDR2 YYEEEE. After removal of 0 bases from V and 12 bases from J, the junction contained 13 bases not matched to a gene. The CDR3 protein is CASSLVGQGLSLGQFF. The CDR3 region has the DNA TGTGCCAGCAGCTTGGTGGGACAGGGCTTATCCCTGGGGCAGTTCTTC. Variable domain in full (rest from reference TRBV5-6 and TRBJ2-1): DAGVTQSPTHLIKTRGQQVTLRCSPKSGHDTVSWYQQALGQGPQFIFQYYEEEERQRGNFPDRFSGHQFPNYSSELNVNALLLGDSALYLCASSLVGQGLSLGQFFGPGTRLTVL.

The V gene is TRBV19, the J gene TRBJ1-1; D gene uncertain. CDR1 and CDR2 (germline): LNHDA, SQIVND (reference sequence). V lost 3 bases to trimming and J lost 4 bases, with 18 bases between them. The CDR3 sequence is 16 residues long. The CDR3 loop reads CASSMTALWASTEAFF. CDR3 nucleotide sequence: TGTGCCAGTAGTATGACGGCTCTCTGGGCATCCACTGAAGCTTTCTTT.

The chain uses TRBV6-1 and TRBJ1-2, with D perhaps matching TRBD1 (5 bases). Between the trimmed V and J ends, which lost 10 bases and 5 bases, there was a span of 20 bases. The CDR3 runs 14 residues. From germline, CDR1 is MNHNS and CDR2 SASEGT. CDR3 DNA sequence: TGTGCCACCGCCTCCGAGGCAGGGCCTTATGGCTACACCTTC. It encodes CATASEAGPYGYTF.

The chain recombines TRBV6-1 with TRBJ2-1; TRBD1 matches 12 bases. This CDR3 comprises 15 residues. Losses at the gene ends were 7 bases for V and 8 bases for J; bases not matched to a gene: 9. CDR1 is MNHNS, CDR2 SASEGT, per germline. CDR3 bases: TGTGCCAGCATCCCTTGGGACAGGGGGCCCGATGAGCAGTTCTTC. Protein sequence: CASIPWDRGPDEQFF.

The V gene is TRBV7-2, the J gene TRBJ1-2; 8 bases match TRBD1. This CDR3 has 15 residues. V lost 1 base and J lost 5; bases outside the gene matches: 6. Germline loops: CDR1 SGHTA, CDR2 FQGNSA. CDR3 residues: CASSLVGQGGYGYTF. CDR3 DNA: TGTGCCAGCAGCTTAGTAGGACAGGGAGGGTATGGCTACACCTTC. Together with reference TRBV7-2 and TRBJ1-2, the CDR3 gives the full variable domain: GAGVSQSPSNKVTEKGKDVELRCDPISGHTALYWYRQSLGQGLEFLIYFQGNSAPDKSGLPSDRFSAERTGGSVSTLTIQRTQQEDSAVYLCASSLVGQGGYGYTFGSGTRLTVV.

This rearrangement joins TRBV19 to TRBJ2-3, with a weak D call TRBD1 (5 bases). This CDR3 is built from 13 residues. V was cut by 3 bases and J by 3 bases, with 7 bases left in between. Germline V gene sequence: CDR1 LNHDA, CDR2 SQIVND (reference sequence). The CDR3 is CASSIQGTDTQYF. As DNA, the CDR3 is TGTGCCAGTAGTATTCAGGGAACAGATACGCAGTATTTT.

V gene TRBV10-1 combines with J gene TRBJ1-5; D may be TRBD1 (5 bases). Germline V CDR1 and CDR2: WNHNN, SYGVQD (reference sequence). This CDR3 is built from 15 residues. The V gene lost 3 bases and the J gene lost 7 bases, with 16 bases spanning the gap. The CDR3 region has the DNA TGCGCCAGCAGTGAAATTCCGGACAAGGGGCAGCCCCAGCATTTT. Its protein is CASSEIPDKGQPQHF.

This clone was counted between two and nine times. The V call is TRBV19, the J call TRBJ2-4, with unresolved D. The CDR3 has 13 amino acids. Trimming removed 3 bases from V and 0 bases from J, with 3 bases in between. Germline CDR1 is LNHDA and CDR2 is SQIVND (reference sequence). The CDR3 protein is CASSIAAKNIQYF. The CDR3 DNA reads TGTGCCAGTAGTATTGCAGCCAAAAACATTCAGTACTTC.